This entry lists 21 T cell receptor beta chains sequenced from one sample in a study of blood T cell repertoires in COVID-19. Sequencing used immunoSEQ multiplex PCR; TCRdb keeps in-frame clones, though not all of them. Among 70,000 to 90,000 clones listed, 88% were seen once. Material for sequencing was peripheral blood. The receptors here all came from a human donor in a cohort sampled during active COVID-19.

This clone was observed once. The CDR3 here is CASSLAREGDTQYF. In nucleotides, the CDR3 is TGCGCCAGCAGCTTGGCGCGGGAGGGAGATACGCAGTATTTT. The genes are TRBV5-1 and TRBJ2-3; 9 bases agree with TRBD2. The length of the CDR3 is 14 residues. J gave up 5 bases and V 0 bases, and 1 base lay outside the gene matches. The germline V gene has CDR1 SGHRS and CDR2 YFSETQ.

The chain links TRBV7-8 to TRBJ2-6; the match to TRBD1 covers 8 bases. This CDR3 comprises 20 residues. Germline CDR1 SGHVS, CDR2 FQNEAQ. The junction had 12 bases not matched to a gene; V was cut back by 0 bases and J by 2 bases. CDR3 region: CASSLASFGTGAPGANVLTF. DNA for the CDR3: TGTGCCAGCAGCTTAGCTTCGTTTGGGACAGGCGCACCTGGGGCCAACGTCCTGACTTTC.

The V and J genes are TRBV27 and TRBJ2-3; a weak D match, TRBD1 (6 bases). Trimming pared 6 bases from V and 1 base from J, leaving 17 bases between. Germline-derived CDR1 and CDR2 are MNHEY and SMNVEV (reference sequence). This CDR3 has 16 residues. CDR3 sequence (DNA): TGTGCCAGCAGGACAGGCGAGAAGATTCGCACAGATACGCAGTATTTT. This sequence encodes CASRTGEKIRTDTQYF.

J is TRBJ2-3 and V is TRBV14, with D possibly being TRBD2 (6 bases). The CDR3 spans 16 residues. The V gene lost 0 bases and the J gene lost 1 base, with 11 bases spanning the gap. CDR1 SGHDN and CDR2 FVKESK come from the germline V gene. The CDR3 is CASSQDGGVRTDTQYF. The CDR3, as DNA: TGTGCCAGCAGCCAAGATGGCGGGGTGCGCACAGATACGCAGTATTTT.

The rearrangement joins TRBV10-3 to TRBJ2-5; D might be TRBD2 (6 bases). V was shortened by 8 bases and J by 2 bases, with 9 bases between the two germline ends. The length of the CDR3 is 12 residues. Germline values: CDR1 ENHRY, CDR2 SYGVKD. The CDR3 protein is CAIGGRQETQYF. CDR3 DNA sequence: TGTGCCATCGGAGGGAGACAAGAGACCCAGTACTTC.

This chain links TRBV28 with TRBJ1-5; weak D call: TRBD1 (5 bases). Germline V gene lookup returns CDR1 MDHEN and CDR2 SYDVKM. The CDR3 runs 14 residues. Trimming pared 3 bases from V and 7 bases from J, leaving 13 bases between. The CDR3 loop reads CASSFQGKGQPQHF. For the CDR3, the DNA is TGTGCCAGCAGTTTCCAGGGTAAGGGCCAGCCCCAGCATTTT.

The chain has TRBV28 and TRBJ2-7; unclear D gene. Germline CDR1 MDHEN, CDR2 SYDVKM. This CDR3 spans 12 amino acids. With 0 bases removed from V and 6 bases from J, the gap between germline ends came to 6 bases. CDR3 sequence reads: CASSLWPGEQYF. CDR3 DNA: TGTGCCAGCAGTTTATGGCCAGGCGAGCAGTACTTC.

The rearrangement joins TRBV10-3 to TRBJ1-1; a weak D match, TRBD1 (5 bases). Trimming cost V 6 bases and J 5 bases, with 19 bases left between them. The CDR3 runs 15 residues. Germline CDR1 is ENHRY and CDR2 is SYGVKD. Written as DNA, the CDR3 is TGTGCCATCAGCGCCAGTGACTCAGGGTTGACTGAAGCTTTCTTT. It yields the protein CAISASDSGLTEAFF.

The chain couples TRBV27 to TRBJ2-1, with 13 bases matching TRBD2. Germline V lookup: CDR1 MNHEY, CDR2 SMNVEV (reference sequence). There are 17 residues in the CDR3. Germline trimming cut 5 bases from V and 7 bases from J; bases unmatched to any gene: 11. CDR3 coding DNA: TGTGCCAGCAGTCCCCTCCGACTAGCGGGAGGAGGGAATGAGCAGTTCTTC. The encoded protein is CASSPLRLAGGGNEQFF.

V is TRBV6-5 and J is TRBJ1-3; D remains unclear. The CDR3 has 15 residues. Germline assignment: CDR1 MNHEY and CDR2 SVGAGI. V lost 2 bases and J 0 bases, leaving 8 bases between the germline ends. CDR3: CASSYSGSSGNTIYF. The CDR3 DNA sequence: TGTGCCAGCAGTTACAGCGGTTCCTCTGGAAACACCATATATTTT.

The V call is TRBV11-2, the J call TRBJ1-6, with TRBD1 identical over 9 bases. The CDR3 sequence is 16 residues long. Germline assignment: CDR1 SGHAT and CDR2 FQNNGV. J gave up 8 bases and V 2 bases, and 7 bases lay outside the gene matches. The CDR3 here is CASSLMPGQGYSPLHF. The CDR3 DNA reads TGTGCCAGCAGCTTAATGCCGGGACAGGGTTATTCACCCCTCCACTTT.

The chain combines TRBV3-1 (or the pseudogene TRBV3-2) with TRBJ2-3; D is possibly TRBD2 (5 bases). Germline V gene sequence: CDR1 LGHDT, CDR2 YNNKEL (reference sequence). CDR3 size: 13 residues. Between the trimmed V and J ends, which lost 4 bases and 8 bases, there was a span of 13 bases. The CDR3 loop reads CASSPTREGTQYF. CDR3 DNA: TGTGCCAGCAGCCCAACCCGCGAGGGTACGCAGTATTTT.

V usage is TRBV7-9 and J usage is TRBJ2-3; 12 bases agree with TRBD2. This CDR3 is 15 amino acids long. Trimming cost V 6 bases and J 2 bases; bases outside gene matches: 3. Germline V CDR1 and CDR2: SEHNR, FQNEAQ (reference sequence). The CDR3 region is CASRTSGGFTDTQYF. The CDR3, as DNA: TGTGCCAGCAGAACTAGCGGGGGGTTCACAGATACGCAGTATTTT.

This chain uses TRBV6-5 with TRBJ2-1, with D possibly TRBD2 on 6 matching bases. Germline CDR1 is MNHEY and CDR2 is SVGAGI. The CDR3 runs to 15 residues. The V end lost 9 bases, the J end lost 0 bases, and 15 bases lay between the germline ends. CDR3 bases: TGTGCCAGGGACCAGCGGGCCGTCTCCTACAATGAGCAGTTCTTC. It yields the protein CARDQRAVSYNEQFF.

The chain links TRBV10-1 to TRBJ2-3; no clear D gene. There are 15 residues in the CDR3. V lost 2 bases and J lost 3, with 12 bases in between. The germline V gene has CDR1 WNHNN and CDR2 SYGVQD (reference sequence). CDR3 sequence: CASSEVRGRTDTQYF. The CDR3 nucleotides read TGCGCCAGCAGTGAGGTGCGCGGAAGGACAGATACGCAGTATTTT.

The gene calls are TRBV3-1 (or the pseudogene TRBV3-2) and TRBJ2-5; D is uncertain. Germline V gives CDR1 LGHDT, CDR2 YNNKEL (reference sequence). CDR3 length equals 13 residues. Trimming removed 8 bases from V and 5 bases from J, with 15 bases in between. CDR3 amino acids: CASQRQIQETQYF. CDR3 DNA: TGTGCCAGCCAACGCCAGATCCAGGAGACCCAGTACTTC.

This clone was seen a few times. The chain employs TRBV7-5 and TRBJ1-1. TRBV7-5 represents a pseudogene. The CDR3 has 13 residues. CDR3 sequence reads: CARSLKFMRGAFF. CDR3 nucleotides: TGTGCCAGAAGCTTAAAATTCATGCGAGGGGCTTTCTTT.

The CDR3 loop reads CASSPGQGGTGELFF. The CDR3 nucleotides read TGCGCCAGCAGCCCGGGACAGGGTGGTACCGGGGAGCTGTTTTTT. The chain combines TRBV5-1 with TRBJ2-2, with 9 nucleotides matching TRBD1. Germline lookup yields CDR1 SGHRS and CDR2 YFSETQ. Unmatched junction bases numbered 6, after V lost 4 bases and J lost 5 bases. This CDR3 comprises 15 residues.

The J gene is TRBJ2-7, the V gene TRBV6-6; TRBD1 aligns across 9 bases. The CDR3 extends over 13 amino acids. V lost 6 bases and J lost 9; bases outside the gene matches: 9. Looked up from germline, CDR1 is MNHNY and CDR2 is SVGAGI (reference sequence). CDR3 protein: CASSLGQGGRQYF. The CDR3 DNA sequence: TGTGCCAGCAGCCTGGGACAGGGTGGTAGGCAGTACTTC.

V is TRBV2 and J is TRBJ2-5; no clear D gene. Per the germline V gene, CDR1 is SNHLY and CDR2 is FYNNEI. This CDR3 has 12 residues. The V end lost 4 bases, the J end lost 5 bases, and 8 bases lay between the germline ends. The CDR3 coding sequence is TGTGCCAGCAGTGGACTTTGGGAGACCCAGTACTTC. This sequence encodes CASSGLWETQYF.

V gene TRBV24-1 combines with J gene TRBJ2-3; no definite D call. The germline V and J ends were trimmed by 5 bases and 0 bases, with 8 bases remaining between them. CDR1 is KGHDR, CDR2 SFDVKD, per germline. CDR3 length: 14 amino acids. The CDR3 DNA follows: TGTGCCACCAGTGCCGTTCGGAGCACAGATACGCAGTATTTT. Residues: CATSAVRSTDTQYF.